Shown below are 16 T cell receptor beta chains from a single sample sequenced in a study of T cell repertoires in cytomegalovirus infection (dated by TCRdb to between 2018 and 2020). Instrument on record: Illumina HiSeq 1500. Starting from the raw public reads, TCRdb applied fastp trimming at Q25, assembled clones with MiXCR and retained in-frame beta chains. Entries that share a CDR3 protein sequence are merged under the most common genes and DNA. Within this sample are hundreds of thousands of distinct CDR3 sequences, with about 24% of them counted one time only. The ten largest make up approximately 8% of the sample. Sequenced material: CD8+ T cells from PBMCs. These receptors all come from a human donor in good health (CMV status not recorded). Some clones in this sample may be carry-over from other donors' samples.

This clonotype appeared once. The chain is built from TRBV7-9 and TRBJ2-5; D not resolved. Trimming removed 1 base at V and 11 bases at J, with 17 bases between. In germline, CDR1 is SEHNR, CDR2 FQNEAQ (reference sequence). This CDR3 is 14 amino acids long. The CDR3 nucleotides read TGTGCCAGCAGCTTAGTTATGGGGTCGGAGATTCAGTACTTC. Translated, it gives CASSLVMGSEIQYF.

This clonotype came up many times. V is TRBV28 and J is TRBJ2-1, with 7 bases aligning to TRBD2. There are 15 residues in the CDR3. Germline V CDR1 and CDR2: MDHEN, SYDVKM. The V and J ends lost 6 bases and 2 bases, in that order; junction bases with no gene match: 7. DNA of the CDR3: TGTGCCAGCAGCTTTAGGGGAGGGGCCTACAATGAGCAGTTCTTC. Its translation: CASSFRGGAYNEQFF.

The V and J genes are TRBV20-1 and TRBJ2-1, with 10 bases fitting TRBD2. Germline V gene sequence: CDR1 DFQATT, CDR2 SNEGSKA (reference sequence). The V segment lost 5 bases and the J segment 9 bases; nucleotides outside the gene matches: 13. CDR3 length: 15 amino acids. The CDR3 nucleotides are TGCAGTGCTCGACCTTCACTAGCGGGGAGCTTTGAGCAGTTCTTC. Its translation is CSARPSLAGSFEQFF.

The chain employs TRBV10-2 and TRBJ2-7; 7 nucleotides line up with TRBD2. The length of the CDR3 is 13 residues. The V gene's germline CDR1 is WSHSY and CDR2 SAAADI. Trimming at V came to 4 bases and at J to 4 bases, leaving 4 bases not matched to a gene. The chain's CDR3 is CASSAGGLYEQYF. The CDR3 DNA reads as TGCGCCAGCAGTGCGGGGGGTCTTTACGAGCAGTACTTC.

V gene TRBV5-1 combines with J gene TRBJ1-2, with a weak D call TRBD1 (6 bases). This CDR3 spans 14 amino acids. Germline CDR1 is SGHRS and CDR2 is YFSETQ. Between the trimmed V and J ends, which lost 4 bases and 2 bases, there was a span of 12 bases. CDR3 nucleotides: TGCGCCAGCAGCGCAGGGGATTCCAACTATGGCTACACCTTC. It yields the protein CASSAGDSNYGYTF.

This clonotype was seen many times. The V gene is TRBV6-2 or TRBV6-3, the J gene TRBJ2-1; 7 nucleotides align to TRBD2. Germline assignment: CDR1 MNHEY and CDR2 SVGEGT. V dropped 4 bases and J dropped 12; count of bases not matched to a gene: 3. The CDR3 loop spans 11 amino acids. In nucleotides, the CDR3 is TGTGCCAGCAGTTCAAGCGGGGCGCAGTTCTTC. This sequence encodes CASSSSGAQFF.

This clonotype was counted at least ten times. The chain carries TRBV7-6 and TRBJ1-2; D is perhaps TRBD1 (6 bases). There are 14 residues in the CDR3. Germline loops: CDR1 SGHVS, CDR2 FNYEAQ. The V end lost 4 bases, the J end lost 3 bases, and 12 bases lay between the germline ends. The CDR3 reads CASSSPGADYGYTF. The CDR3 nucleotides are TGTGCCAGCAGCTCACCGGGGGCGGACTATGGCTACACCTTC.

The V and J genes are TRBV7-2 and TRBJ2-1, with 8 bases aligning to TRBD1. Germline trimming cut 10 bases from V and 4 bases from J; bases unmatched to any gene: 12. The length of the CDR3 is 15 residues. Germline values: CDR1 SGHTA, CDR2 FQGNSA. DNA for the CDR3: TGTGCCAACAGTTCCGGGACAGGACTTTACAATGAGCAGTTCTTC. It is translated as CANSSGTGLYNEQFF.

V is TRBV6-5 and J is TRBJ2-2; tentatively, D is TRBD2 (5 bases). CDR3 length equals 18 residues. V dropped 0 bases and J dropped 4 bases, with 18 bases sitting between them. CDR1 MNHEY and CDR2 SVGAGI come from the germline V gene. This chain's CDR3 is CASSYSISGSGSTGELFF. For the CDR3, the DNA is TGTGCCAGCAGTTACTCGATTTCGGGGTCAGGTAGCACCGGGGAGCTGTTTTTT.

This clonotype was seen repeatedly, ten times or more. This chain's CDR3 is CASSLSGGASYEQYV. The CDR3 nucleotides read TGTGCCAGCAGCTTATCCGGGGGGGCCTCCTACGAGCAGTACGTC. The chain uses TRBV7-2 and TRBJ2-7; 8 nucleotides line up with TRBD2. Germline CDR1 is SGHTA and CDR2 is FQGNSA. This CDR3 is built from 15 residues. Trimming removed 2 bases from V and 0 bases from J; junction bases left unmatched: 3.

This clonotype was counted a few times. The chain recombines TRBV6-2 or TRBV6-3 with TRBJ1-1; D possibly corresponds to TRBD1 (6 bases). Germline V gene sequence: CDR1 MNHEY, CDR2 SVGEGT. Trimming left V 6 bases short and J 3 bases short, with 17 bases between. The CDR3 sequence is 15 residues long. For the CDR3, the DNA is TGTGCCAGCAGCCTAGTCAGGGGAGGGTACACTGAAGCTTTCTTT. Residues: CASSLVRGGYTEAFF.

This clonotype was seen many times. CDR3 sequence: CASSYLGGISQPQHF. CDR3 nucleotides: TGTGCCAGCAGTTATCTCGGAGGGATCTCTCAGCCCCAGCATTTT. This chain connects TRBV6-2 or TRBV6-3 to TRBJ1-5; no reliable D call. The CDR3 loop spans 15 amino acids. Trimming took 3 bases from V and 6 from J, leaving 15 bases between them. Germline-derived CDR1 and CDR2 are MNHEY and SVGEGT.

The chain joins TRBV20-1 to TRBJ2-5; 8 nucleotides align to TRBD1. V shed 2 bases and J 5 bases; nucleotides not matched to a gene: 7. There are 14 residues in the CDR3. CDR1 is DFQATT, CDR2 SNEGSKA, per germline (reference sequence). DNA of the CDR3: TGCAGTGCTAGAATCAGGGGGCGCGGGGAGACCCAGTACTTC. It codes for CSARIRGRGETQYF.

This chain links TRBV5-6 with TRBJ2-1; 7 nucleotides match TRBD1. Germline assignment: CDR1 SGHDT and CDR2 YYEEEE. The CDR3 is 15 amino acids. V trimming: 5 bases; J trimming: 0 bases; junction bases outside the gene matches: 5. DNA for the CDR3: TGTGCCAGCAGAGACAGGGTTAGCTCCTACAATGAGCAGTTCTTC. Translated, it gives CASRDRVSSYNEQFF.

V gene TRBV6-5 combines with J gene TRBJ2-3; no clear D gene. The CDR3 has 13 residues. Per the germline V gene, CDR1 is MNHEY and CDR2 is SVGAGI. Between the trimmed V and J ends, which lost 7 bases and 8 bases, there was a span of 16 bases. CDR3 protein: CASTLGYHGTQYF. CDR3 coding DNA: TGTGCCAGCACCCTCGGCTACCACGGTACGCAGTATTTT.

The chain joins TRBV29-1 to TRBJ2-3; 8 nucleotides align to TRBD1. J gave up 2 bases and V 8 bases, and 6 bases lay outside the gene matches. The CDR3 runs 13 residues. Germline V gives CDR1 SQVTM, CDR2 ANQGSEA. The CDR3 DNA sequence: TGCAGCTGGTCAGGGGGCGTCACAGATACGCAGTATTTT. As protein: CSWSGGVTDTQYF.